This T cell receptor beta chain was documented in a study of cytomegalovirus exposure and HLA in healthy donors. Per the germline V gene, CDR1 is MGHDK and CDR2 is SYGVNS. V trimming: 5 bases; J trimming: 0 bases; junction bases outside the gene matches: 10. CDR3 length equals 17 residues. With 60 Vbeta and 13 Jbeta primers, the PCR was carried out. Repertoires were generated with immunoSEQ multiplex PCR, while TCRdb's copy carries only in-frame clones and drops some. The sample lists around 210,000 clones, roughly 84% occurring once. The rearrangement links TRBV25-1 to TRBJ2-1, with TRBD2 matching over 7 bases. The sequenced sample consisted of PBMCs. The receptor's source is a girl aged 2-10 years in good health and CMV-seronegative. In DNA form, the CDR3 reads TGTGCCAGCAGTACTCCCTTAGCGGGCCTCTCCTACAATGAGCAGTTCTTC. Amino acid sequence: CASSTPLAGLSYNEQFF. Full variable domain (missing parts from reference TRBV25-1 and TRBJ2-1): EADIYQTPRYLVIGTGKKITLECSQTMGHDKMYWYQQDPGMELHLIHYSYGVNSTEKGDLSSESTVSRIRTEHFPLTLESARPSHTSQYLCASSTPLAGLSYNEQFFGPGTRLTVL.